These 23 T cell receptor beta chains were all obtained from the same sample, sequenced in a study of beta chain features in type 1 diabetes. Expressed TCRB transcripts were sequenced because the entire RNA isolate underwent reverse transcription. Only in-frame clones appear in the TCRdb table, and some are missing; sequencing was by immunoSEQ multiplex PCR. There are some 270,000 clones in the sample; roughly an eighth occur only once, and about 0.027% lies in the top ten. The sample taken for sequencing was naive CD4+ T cells from blood. The source of these receptors is a woman aged 40 to 49 in good health.

This clone was seen a handful of times. The chain carries TRBV2 and TRBJ2-7; D ambiguous. Deletions cut 4 bases from V and 5 bases from J, with 6 bases between. CDR1 SNHLY and CDR2 FYNNEI come from the germline V gene. The CDR3 is 11 amino acids. The CDR3 loop reads CASSAGNEQYF. The CDR3 DNA sequence: TGTGCCAGCAGTGCGGGTAACGAGCAGTACTTC.

The CDR3 bases are TGCACAGGACAGTACCAAGAGACCCAGTACTTC. Translated, it gives CTGQYQETQYF. This chain joins TRBV20-1 and TRBJ2-5; D may be TRBD1 (6 bases). Germline V gives CDR1 DFQATT, CDR2 SNEGSKA (reference sequence). The CDR3 is 11 residues long.

This clone was seen only a few times. This sequence joins TRBV7-2 and TRBJ2-1; tentative D call: TRBD1 (5 bases). The CDR3 has 13 amino acids. Germline V gene lookup returns CDR1 SGHTA and CDR2 FQGNSA. The ends were cut back, 6 bases at V and 8 bases at J, with 14 bases in the middle. Written as DNA, the CDR3 is TGTGCCAGCAGGACCCAGGGTGGGCATGAGCAGTTCTTC. Its protein product is CASRTQGGHEQFF.

A few counts support this clone. V usage is TRBV18 and J usage is TRBJ2-3; D is perhaps TRBD1 (5 bases). Germline loops: CDR1 KGHSH, CDR2 LQKENI. This CDR3 spans 14 amino acids. The V and J ends lost 8 bases and 4 bases respectively, with 16 bases between them. The CDR3 region is CASGGREGADTQYF. The CDR3 region has the DNA TGTGCCAGCGGTGGCAGAGAAGGGGCAGATACGCAGTATTTT.

The chain uses TRBV6-4 and TRBJ2-1; no definite D call. Looked up from germline, CDR1 is MRHNA and CDR2 is SNTAGT. Trimming shortened V by 4 bases and J by 9 bases, and 13 bases separated the two germline ends. The CDR3 covers 13 residues. The CDR3 protein is CASSAEEFAEQFF. The CDR3, as DNA: TGTGCCAGCAGTGCCGAAGAGTTTGCTGAGCAGTTCTTC.

This clone was seen only a few times. This sequence joins TRBV6-5 and TRBJ2-4; D unresolved. The V gene's germline CDR1 is MNHEY and CDR2 SVGAGI. The CDR3 is 15 residues long. The V and J ends lost 0 bases and 1 base respectively, with 7 bases between them. For the CDR3, the DNA is TGTGCCAGCAGTTACTCTAGCACCGCCAAAAACATTCAGTACTTC. Its translation: CASSYSSTAKNIQYF.

There are a few counts of this clone. V gene TRBV11-2 combines with J gene TRBJ2-2; D gene unclear. CDR3 length: 14 amino acids. Trimming removed 3 bases at V and 4 bases at J, with 9 bases between. Germline V CDR1 and CDR2: SGHAT, FQNNGV. This CDR3 reads CASSLQVFTGELFF. Written as DNA, the CDR3 is TGTGCCAGCAGCTTGCAGGTTTTCACCGGGGAGCTGTTTTTT.

V is TRBV11-2 and J is TRBJ1-2, with D possibly TRBD1 on 6 matching bases. In germline, CDR1 is SGHAT, CDR2 FQNNGV. The CDR3 has 18 amino acids. V lost 1 base and J lost 7, with 25 bases in between. The CDR3 spells CASSLARGGPDRFGGYTF. In nucleotides, the CDR3 is TGTGCCAGCAGCTTAGCACGGGGGGGCCCCGACAGGTTCGGTGGCTACACCTTC. Complete variable domain (other parts from reference TRBV11-2 and TRBJ1-2): EAGVAQSPRYKIIEKRQSVAFWCNPISGHATLYWYQQILGQGPKLLIQFQNNGVVDDSQLPKDRFSAERLKGVDSTLKIQPAKLEDSAVYLCASSLARGGPDRFGGYTFGSGTRLTVV.

This clone has a handful of counts. This rearrangement joins TRBV29-1 to TRBJ1-6; 8 nucleotides agree with TRBD1. This CDR3 is built from 14 residues. V lost 5 bases, J lost 7 bases, and 7 bases stayed unmatched. From germline, CDR1 is SQVTM and CDR2 ANQGSEA. DNA of the CDR3: TGCAGCGTTTCGCAGGGGGCTGGGAATTCACCCCTCCACTTT. It codes for CSVSQGAGNSPLHF.

The V and J genes are TRBV7-2 and TRBJ2-2; 8 positions agree with TRBD2. Trimming cost V 4 bases and J 6 bases; bases outside gene matches: 13. The CDR3 has 17 residues. Germline CDR1 SGHTA, CDR2 FQGNSA. The CDR3 DNA is TGTGCCAGCAGCTCGTCAGGACTAGCTGGGTATCCCGGGGAGCTGTTTTTT. Its translation is CASSSSGLAGYPGELFF.

This clone was recorded a few times. The chain joins TRBV7-2 to TRBJ2-5; TRBD2 agrees at 9 bases. Germline V gives CDR1 SGHTA, CDR2 FQGNSA. The V and J ends lost 2 bases and 0 bases, in that order; junction bases with no gene match: 4. The CDR3 length is 16 residues. The CDR3 region has the DNA TGTGCCAGCAGCTTACCGGGACTAGCTTACCAAGAGACCCAGTACTTC. Translating it yields CASSLPGLAYQETQYF.

This clone occurred a few times. This chain links TRBV13 with TRBJ2-7; a weak D match, TRBD1 (5 bases). This CDR3 spans 13 amino acids. Germline CDR1 is PRHDT and CDR2 is FYEKMQ (reference sequence). The germline V and J ends were trimmed by 6 bases and 7 bases, with 16 bases remaining between them. CDR3 DNA: TGTGCCAGCAGGCAAGTAGGGGCGAGGGAGCAGTACTTC. Translation gives CASRQVGAREQYF.

This clone was picked up a small number of times. The chain employs TRBV23-1 and TRBJ2-3; 11 positions match TRBD1. TRBV23-1 is given ORF status, its function remaining uncertain. This CDR3 spans 14 amino acids. The V gene end was trimmed by 10 bases and the J gene end by 4 bases; junction bases not matched to a gene: 7. The CDR3 loop reads CANHGQGAPDTQYF. DNA of the CDR3: TGCGCCAACCACGGACAGGGGGCTCCAGATACGCAGTATTTT.

This clone turned up a few times. This chain uses TRBV2 with TRBJ2-2; tentatively, D is TRBD2 (5 bases). V shed 7 bases and J shed 6 bases, with 9 bases lying between them. Germline loops: CDR1 SNHLY, CDR2 FYNNEI. There are 12 residues in the CDR3. CDR3 nucleotides: TGTGCCAGCAATCGGGGAGCCGGGGAGCTGTTTTTT. It codes for CASNRGAGELFF. Full variable domain (outside the CDR3, taken from reference TRBV2 and TRBJ2-2): EPEVTQTPSHQVTQMGQEVILRCVPISNHLYFYWYRQILGQKVEFLVSFYNNEISEKSEIFDDQFSVERPDGSNFTLKIRSTKLEDSAMYFCASNRGAGELFFGEGSRLTVL.

This clone appeared a few times. The chain joins TRBV18 to TRBJ2-7; 7 nucleotides agree with TRBD1. J lost 9 bases, V lost 3 bases, and 8 bases had no gene match. This CDR3 is built from 13 residues. Germline V gives CDR1 KGHSH, CDR2 LQKENI. Written as DNA, the CDR3 is TGTGCCAGCTCACCCGGACAGGAAGACTCGCAGTACTTC. Its protein product is CASSPGQEDSQYF.

This clone occurred a few times. The chain carries TRBV7-8 and TRBJ2-5, with 8 bases fitting TRBD2. This CDR3 comprises 16 residues. CDR1 and CDR2 from the germline V gene are SGHVS and FQNEAQ. The V segment lost 5 bases and the J segment 9 bases; nucleotides outside the gene matches: 17. Written as DNA, the CDR3 is TGTGCCAGCAGCCCCCGAACCGGGGGGGCCCTTGACGCCCAGTACTTC. It translates to CASSPRTGGALDAQYF.

The genes are TRBV5-6 and TRBJ2-4; 10 nucleotides match TRBD1. The germline V gene has CDR1 SGHDT and CDR2 YYEEEE. This CDR3 contains 16 residues. After removal of 4 bases from V and 6 bases from J, the junction contained 10 bases not matched to a gene. CDR3 bases: TGTGCCAGCAGCAGCCCGGGACAGGGGTTGGGAAACATTCAGTACTTC. Translated, it gives CASSSPGQGLGNIQYF. Filled out from reference TRBV5-6 and TRBJ2-4, the complete variable domain reads DAGVTQSPTHLIKTRGQQVTLRCSPKSGHDTVSWYQQALGQGPQFIFQYYEEEERQRGNFPDRFSGHQFPNYSSELNVNALLLGDSALYLCASSSPGQGLGNIQYFGAGTRLSVL.

V usage is TRBV7-9 and J usage is TRBJ2-7, with 8 bases matching TRBD1. V was clipped by 10 bases and J by 7 bases; unmatched bases: 15. The length of the CDR3 is 14 residues. Germline values: CDR1 SEHNR, CDR2 FQNEAQ (reference sequence). CDR3 bases: TGTGCCACCAACGAAGGACAGGGATGGGGAGAGCAGTACTTC. Translating gives CATNEGQGWGEQYF.

This clone was observed a few times. This chain joins TRBV20-1 and TRBJ1-1, with TRBD1 identical over 7 bases. The CDR3 is 11 amino acids. CDR1 is DFQATT, CDR2 SNEGSKA, per germline (reference sequence). Trimming took 8 bases from V and 1 from J; bases not matched to a gene: 1. In nucleotides, the CDR3 is TGCAGTCACAGGGGGAACACTGAAGCTTTCTTT. Its translation is CSHRGNTEAFF.

The chain employs TRBV14 and TRBJ1-4; TRBD1 aligns across 7 bases. The CDR3 runs to 18 residues. Trimming removed 0 bases from V and 5 bases from J; junction bases left unmatched: 12. Germline V gene data show CDR1 as SGHDN and CDR2 as FVKESK. The DNA of the CDR3 is TGTGCCAGCAGCCAAGACCTTTTGTCGGACAGGCGCAATGAAAAACTGTTTTTT. Translated: CASSQDLLSDRRNEKLFF.

Only a few counts were recorded for this clone. V is TRBV27 and J is TRBJ1-5, with a tentative D call TRBD1 (6 bases). From germline, CDR1 is MNHEY and CDR2 SMNVEV (reference sequence). There are 15 residues in the CDR3. The V end was cut by 3 bases, the J end by 1 base, with 10 bases between. This chain's CDR3 is CASSLSRGSNQPQHF. CDR3 in DNA: TGTGCCAGCAGTTTGTCCAGGGGAAGCAATCAGCCCCAGCATTTT.

This clone has a handful of counts. J is TRBJ2-3 and V is TRBV4-1, with D possibly being TRBD2 (6 bases). The CDR3 extends over 17 amino acids. V lost 0 bases to trimming and J lost 0 bases, with 13 bases between them. Germline-derived CDR1 and CDR2 are MGHRA and YSYEKL. For the CDR3, the DNA is TGCGCCAGCAGCCAAGAGGGGCGGGGAACTAGCACAGATACGCAGTATTTT. Its protein product is CASSQEGRGTSTDTQYF.

This clone was seen a few times. J is TRBJ2-5 and V is TRBV9, with D possibly TRBD1 on 6 matching bases. This CDR3 comprises 17 residues. The germline CDR1 and CDR2 sequences are SGDLS and YYNGEE. V was cut by 0 bases and J by 1 base, with 16 bases left in between. The CDR3 nucleotides are TGTGCCAGCAGCGTAGACCCCCCACAGGGTATCCAAGAGACCCAGTACTTC. This translates into CASSVDPPQGIQETQYF.